This TCR beta chain is from a study of T-cell memory formation after mild COVID-19. TCRdb independently ran MiXCR on the 5' RACE reads; one entry per CDR3 protein. The sample lists about 360,000 distinct CDR3 sequences; under 15% were seen once. This clonotype was detected a few times. Its target is not known. Findings of the study overall: Within pre-infection memory, some responding clones were found, suggesting cross-reactive memory joined.

Trimming cost V 0 bases and J 1 base, with 7 bases left between them. Germline CDR1 and CDR2: MNHEY and SVGAGI. The CDR3 runs to 15 residues. This clonotype originated in a man younger than 35 who had mild COVID-19 (a few samples of this study predate the infection). Cell type and time point are not known. Sequencing was performed on PBMCs or a T cell subset sorted from them (not recorded which). The rearrangement joins TRBV6-5 to TRBJ2-1; D is unresolved. The CDR3 spells CASSYSRWSYNEQFF. For the CDR3, the DNA is TGTGCCAGCAGTTACTCTAGGTGGTCCTACAATGAGCAGTTCTTC.